The 9 T cell receptor beta chains reported below all come from one sample, sequenced in a study of T cell changes during pregnancy in multiple sclerosis. TCRdb's table, derived via immunoSEQ multiplex PCR, lists solely in-frame clones and lacks some. Of 50,000 to 65,000 clones listed, under 95% are singletons. This material consisted of CD8+ T cells from peripheral blood mononuclear cells, taken in the second trimester of pregnancy. Receptor source: a female donor with multiple sclerosis, enrolled in a pregnancy study.

The chain employs TRBV6-4 and TRBJ2-7, with a possible D match to TRBD1 (5 bases). Trimming stripped 10 bases from V and 4 bases from J, with 20 bases between. The germline V gene encodes CDR1 MRHNA and CDR2 SNTAGT. CDR3 length: 14 residues. The CDR3 region has the DNA TGTGCCACCCAAGAAAAGGGGTTCCATTACGAGCAGTACTTC. Translating gives CATQEKGFHYEQYF.

The gene calls are TRBV29-1 and TRBJ2-1, with no clear D. Germline V lookup: CDR1 SQVTM, CDR2 ANQGSEA. This CDR3 contains 16 residues. Trimming pared 1 base from V and 0 bases from J, leaving 13 bases between. Here the CDR3 reads CSVEGLEESSYNEQFF. The CDR3 region has the DNA TGCAGCGTTGAAGGTCTTGAGGAAAGCTCCTACAATGAGCAGTTCTTC.

The chain is built from TRBV6-1 and TRBJ1-5; no definite D call. The CDR3 runs to 16 residues. Germline V gene lookup returns CDR1 MNHNS and CDR2 SASEGT. V was shortened by 2 bases and J by 0 bases, with 11 bases between the two germline ends. DNA of the CDR3: TGTGCCAGCAGTGAATTTTCGGGTCCTAGCAATCAGCCCCAGCATTTT. It yields the protein CASSEFSGPSNQPQHF.

CDR3 DNA sequence: TGCGCCAGCAGCCAAGATCGGAAGGGGCCGAGGGGCTACACCTTC. Translation gives CASSQDRKGPRGYTF. The V gene is TRBV4-1, the J gene TRBJ1-2, with D perhaps TRBD1 (5 bases). The CDR3 runs 15 residues. The germline CDR1 and CDR2 sequences are MGHRA and YSYEKL. Deletions cut 0 bases from V and 8 bases from J, with 16 bases between.

J is TRBJ2-7 and V is TRBV27, with 8 nucleotides matching TRBD1. There are 13 residues in the CDR3. In germline, CDR1 is MNHEY, CDR2 SMNVEV (reference sequence). Trimming took 8 bases from V and 0 from J; bases not matched to a gene: 3. The CDR3, as DNA: TGTGCCAGCCAAACAGGGGGCTCCTACGAGCAGTACTTC. Translated, it gives CASQTGGSYEQYF.

This chain uses TRBV4-2 with TRBJ1-1; no reliable D call. The germline CDR1 and CDR2 sequences are LGHNA and YNFKEQ. Trimming left V 2 bases short and J 1 base short, with 14 bases between. This CDR3 spans 16 amino acids. CDR3 sequence reads: CASSQIPHRQNTEAFF. CDR3 in DNA: TGTGCCAGCAGCCAAATCCCACACAGACAGAACACTGAAGCTTTCTTT.

This chain links TRBV5-1 with TRBJ2-1, with TRBD2 matching over 7 bases. The CDR3 covers 15 residues. Trimming at V came to 2 bases and at J to 4 bases, leaving 6 bases not matched to a gene. Germline V gives CDR1 SGHRS, CDR2 YFSETQ. CDR3 sequence (DNA): TGCGCCAGCAGCTTAGGGGCGGGAGAGTACAATGAGCAGTTCTTC. Translation: CASSLGAGEYNEQFF.

The genes are TRBV19 and TRBJ2-7, with 9 bases matching TRBD1. The CDR3 runs to 14 residues. Unmatched junction bases numbered 7, after V lost 5 bases and J lost 5 bases. CDR1 is LNHDA and CDR2 is SQIVND in the germline V gene (reference sequence). The chain's CDR3 is CASSLRTGAHEQYF. The CDR3 nucleotides read TGTGCCAGTAGTCTCCGGACAGGGGCCCACGAGCAGTACTTC.

The chain has TRBV9 and TRBJ2-7; D is possibly TRBD1 (6 bases). The V gene's germline CDR1 is SGDLS and CDR2 YYNGEE. The CDR3 runs 13 residues. V was pared by 3 bases and J by 7 bases, with 14 bases between. This chain's CDR3 is CASSAGDRGEQYF. The CDR3 bases are TGTGCCAGCAGCGCAGGGGATCGGGGTGAGCAGTACTTC.